One and the same sample provided the 22 T cell receptor beta chains below, sequenced in a study of cytomegalovirus exposure and HLA in healthy donors. 13 Jbeta primers and 60 Vbeta primers were used for the PCR. Clones were sequenced by immunoSEQ multiplex PCR, and TCRdb holds only the in-frame ones, with some missing. The table records 130,000 or so clones, around 87% of them present only once. Sequenced input: PBMCs. These receptors were taken from a woman aged 25 to 39 in good health and CMV-seronegative.

This chain connects TRBV5-4 to TRBJ1-1; no firm D call. Germline CDR1 SGHNT, CDR2 YYREEE (reference sequence). This CDR3 contains 15 residues. V lost 0 bases, J lost 1 base, and 10 bases lay in between. The DNA of the CDR3 is TGTGCCAGCAGCTTGGGCCAGGTGGGGAACACTGAAGCTTTCTTT. Translating gives CASSLGQVGNTEAFF.

This chain joins TRBV28 and TRBJ2-7, with no clear D. The CDR3 sequence is 14 residues long. The V end lost 2 bases, the J end lost 0 bases, and 8 bases lay between the germline ends. Looked up from germline, CDR1 is MDHEN and CDR2 is SYDVKM. CDR3 sequence reads: CASSLENSSYEQYF. The CDR3 DNA sequence: TGTGCCAGCAGTTTAGAGAACAGCTCCTACGAGCAGTACTTC. Drawing the rest from reference TRBV28 and TRBJ2-7, the complete variable domain is DVKVTQSSRYLVKRTGEKVFLECVQDMDHENMFWYRQDPGLGLRLIYFSYDVKMKEKGDIPEGYSVSREKKERFSLILESASTNQTSMYLCASSLENSSYEQYFGPGTRLTVT.

This sequence joins TRBV30 and TRBJ2-7; 7 bases agree with TRBD2. The V gene end was trimmed by 2 bases and the J gene end by 4 bases; junction bases not matched to a gene: 8. The length of the CDR3 is 14 residues. Germline V gene lookup returns CDR1 GTSNPN and CDR2 SVGIG (reference sequence). Here the CDR3 reads CAWSYPGLPYEQYF. DNA for the CDR3: TGTGCCTGGAGTTATCCGGGACTACCGTACGAGCAGTACTTC.

This clone was seen a handful of times. The CDR3 spells CASSLGGGANVLTF. CDR3 sequence (DNA): TGTGCCAGCAGCTTAGGAGGGGGGGCCAACGTCCTGACTTTC. This sequence joins TRBV7-3 and TRBJ2-6; D might be TRBD2 (6 bases). CDR1 is SGHTA, CDR2 FQGTGA, per germline. The CDR3 is 14 amino acids. V lost 2 bases, J lost 4 bases, and 6 bases lay in between.

The chain uses TRBV4-3 and TRBJ2-5; 11 bases agree with TRBD2. J was trimmed by 2 bases and V by 2 bases; bases with no gene match: 4. In germline, CDR1 is LGHNA, CDR2 YSLEER. The CDR3 totals 16 residues. The DNA of the CDR3 is TGCGCCAGCAGCCAAACCGGGACTAGCGGACAAGAGACCCAGTACTTC. Its translation: CASSQTGTSGQETQYF.

In this sample, this clone turned up a few times. V and J are TRBV9 and TRBJ2-5; TRBD2 aligns across 13 bases. This CDR3 spans 19 amino acids. The germline gives CDR1 SGDLS, CDR2 YYNGEE. V shed 0 bases and J 1 base; nucleotides not matched to a gene: 9. The CDR3 here is CASSVGLAGGLLSQETQYF. The CDR3 DNA sequence: TGTGCCAGCAGCGTAGGACTAGCGGGAGGTCTCCTATCCCAAGAGACCCAGTACTTC.

This clone appeared once. CDR3 sequence reads: CASSGEAEPYTEAFF. CDR3 nucleotide sequence: TGCGCCAGCAGTGGTGAGGCGGAACCTTATACTGAAGCTTTCTTT. The V and J genes are TRBV10-1 and TRBJ1-1, with D unresolved. Germline V gene sequence: CDR1 WNHNN, CDR2 SYGVQD (reference sequence). The CDR3 totals 15 residues. Trimming cost V 4 bases and J 5 bases, with 17 bases left between them.

The rearrangement uses TRBV4-3 and TRBJ2-1; a weak D match, TRBD2 (5 bases). V shed 1 base and J shed 3 bases, with 10 bases lying between them. This CDR3 has 15 amino acids. CDR1 LGHNA and CDR2 YSLEER come from the germline V gene. The CDR3, as DNA: TGCGCCAGCAGCCAAGGCGGGCTTTACTACAATGAGCAGTTCTTC. This translates into CASSQGGLYYNEQFF.

The gene calls are TRBV18 and TRBJ1-1; D uncertain. The CDR3 totals 12 residues. Germline assignment: CDR1 KGHSH and CDR2 LQKENI. The V gene lost 3 bases and the J gene lost 7 bases, with 9 bases spanning the gap. In DNA form, the CDR3 reads TGTGCCAGCTCACCTCCCGGAGGTGAAGCTTTCTTT. Its translation is CASSPPGGEAFF. The full variable domain, completed using reference TRBV18 and TRBJ1-1, is NAGVMQNPRHLVRRRGQEARLRCSPMKGHSHVYWYRQLPEEGLKFMVYLQKENIIDESGMPKERFSAEFPKEGPSILRIQQVVRGDSAAYFCASSPPGGEAFFGQGTRLTVV.

The genes are TRBV29-1 and TRBJ2-3; 12 bases align to TRBD2. The V gene's germline CDR1 is SQVTM and CDR2 ANQGSEA. The CDR3 totals 15 residues. V shed 5 bases, J shed 6 bases, and the junction held 9 bases outside the gene matches. The CDR3 DNA follows: TGCAGCGTTTCAGGACTAGCGGGGATTTTGGATACGCAGTATTTT. This encodes CSVSGLAGILDTQYF.

The chain carries TRBV4-2 and TRBJ1-4, with D perhaps matching TRBD1 (6 bases). V was pared by 2 bases and J by 0 bases, with 16 bases between. This CDR3 region has 18 residues. Germline V CDR1 and CDR2: LGHNA, YNFKEQ. The DNA of the CDR3 is TGTGCCAGCAGCCAATTAGACAGGAGACTTGCAACTAATGAAAAACTGTTTTTT. The encoded protein is CASSQLDRRLATNEKLFF.

The rearrangement uses TRBV7-9 and TRBJ2-2, with D perhaps TRBD2 (7 bases). The CDR3 is 17 residues long. Germline loops: CDR1 SEHNR, CDR2 FQNEAQ (reference sequence). Trimming cost V 5 bases and J 5 bases, with 21 bases left between them. CDR3 DNA: TGTGCCAGCAGCCCCCCTTGGGGGGGCGAAAGGACCGGGGAGCTGTTTTTT. Translating it yields CASSPPWGGERTGELFF.

This clone occurred a few times. The V and J genes are TRBV11-2 and TRBJ2-1; D is unresolved. Looked up from germline, CDR1 is SGHAT and CDR2 is FQNNGV. Deletions cut 5 bases from V and 2 bases from J, with 10 bases between. CDR3 length equals 14 residues. The CDR3 region has the DNA TGTGCCAGCAGCGCCCGGGTGGCCTACAATGAGCAGTTCTTC. Its protein product is CASSARVAYNEQFF.

The chain is built from TRBV6-6 and TRBJ1-4; 7 positions match TRBD1. Trimming took 6 bases from V and 12 from J; bases not matched to a gene: 19. The CDR3 loop spans 16 amino acids. Germline V gene lookup returns CDR1 MNHNY and CDR2 SVGAGI (reference sequence). As DNA, the CDR3 is TGTGCCAGCAGAAAAAACGGGGAGACAGGGAAAGTAGAACTGTTTTTT. Protein product: CASRKNGETGKVELFF.

This clone was recorded only once. The chain links TRBV7-9 to TRBJ1-3; D ambiguous. V lost 5 bases and J lost 3, with 11 bases in between. The CDR3 covers 14 residues. CDR1 SEHNR and CDR2 FQNEAQ come from the germline V gene (reference sequence). The CDR3 loop reads CASSPSSVGNTIYF. DNA of the CDR3: TGTGCCAGCAGCCCAAGCTCGGTTGGAAACACCATATATTTT.

The chain has TRBV27 and TRBJ2-5; D is perhaps TRBD1 (5 bases). This CDR3 contains 15 residues. The V and J ends lost 7 bases and 5 bases respectively, with 20 bases between them. Per the germline V gene, CDR1 is MNHEY and CDR2 is SMNVEV (reference sequence). For the CDR3, the DNA is TGTGCCAGCAAAAACCCTGGGGCAGGCCGGGAGACCCAGTACTTC. This translates into CASKNPGAGRETQYF.

J is TRBJ2-1 and V is TRBV28, with 15 bases that match TRBD2. Germline V gene sequence: CDR1 MDHEN, CDR2 SYDVKM. The trim removed 3 bases at V and 3 bases at J, leaving 6 bases unmatched. The CDR3 length is 18 residues. The CDR3 sequence: CASSFSGLAGGYYNEQFF. DNA for the CDR3: TGTGCCAGCAGTTTTTCGGGACTAGCGGGGGGATACTACAATGAGCAGTTCTTC.

This chain joins TRBV5-1 and TRBJ2-7; 7 bases match TRBD1. Looked up from germline, CDR1 is SGHRS and CDR2 is YFSETQ. V shed 3 bases, J shed 3 bases, and the junction held 3 bases outside the gene matches. The CDR3 has 13 residues. The CDR3 coding sequence is TGCGCCAGCAGCTGGGGACAGATCTACGAGCAGTACTTC. It is translated as CASSWGQIYEQYF.

This chain links TRBV13 with TRBJ1-1; D call uncertain. Looked up from germline, CDR1 is PRHDT and CDR2 is FYEKMQ (reference sequence). The germline V and J ends were trimmed by 5 bases and 3 bases, with 19 bases remaining between them. The CDR3 covers 16 residues. The CDR3 loop reads CASSPGRIKADTEAFF. In nucleotides, the CDR3 is TGTGCCAGCAGCCCCGGACGGATCAAAGCGGACACTGAAGCTTTCTTT.

This clone has more than one count but fewer than ten. The chain has TRBV5-6 and TRBJ1-6; 7 bases match TRBD1. CDR1 is SGHDT, CDR2 YYEEEE, per germline. This CDR3 contains 15 residues. V lost 2 bases and J lost 7; bases outside the gene matches: 6. The CDR3 region is CASSFSTGWNSPLHF. Here the CDR3 DNA reads TGTGCCAGCAGCTTTTCGACAGGGTGGAATTCACCCCTCCACTTT.

The chain carries TRBV6-1 and TRBJ2-1; D not resolved. V gave up 5 bases and J gave up 6 bases, with 11 bases separating them. The germline V gene has CDR1 MNHNS and CDR2 SASEGT. This CDR3 is built from 13 residues. Here the CDR3 reads CASSLESVNEQFF. In nucleotides, the CDR3 is TGTGCCAGCAGTTTGGAGTCTGTCAATGAGCAGTTCTTC.

The V and J genes are TRBV28 and TRBJ1-2; possible D gene TRBD1, 5 bases. Trimming stripped 3 bases from V and 4 bases from J, with 12 bases between. CDR1 MDHEN and CDR2 SYDVKM come from the germline V gene. The CDR3 covers 14 residues. CDR3 nucleotides: TGTGCCAGCAGTTTTTCAGCAGGGTTCTATGGCTACACCTTC. The encoded protein is CASSFSAGFYGYTF.